This T cell receptor beta chain comes out of a study of blood T cell repertoires in COVID-19 (TCRdb year 2020). About the investigation overall: The collaborator samples originated in the United States, Italy and Spain and spanned the acute and convalescent phases of COVID-19. The repertoires were made available in a free public database intended to serve as a resource for research on the immune response to SARS-CoV-2. Samples were obtained from the ongoing ImmuneRACE study (first 160 participants) and from about 1,300 subjects provided by 6 global collaborators. Deeply sampled blood TCRbeta repertoires from subjects exposed to, actively infected with, or recovered from COVID-19 were included in the dataset. The prospective study material was composed of cDNA or gDNA derived from T cells, B-cell-depleted T cells, or PBMCs. Where available, HLA class I and class II types were obtained from metadata supplied by the sample provider rather than from assay-based typing. Nearly every sample came with metadata listing a de-identified subject ID, COVID-19 status, age in years and sex.

Findings and caveats that apply to the study as a whole: How much clinical and demographic metadata was included differed by source and by participant, and the metadata was provided uncurated.

A remark on this clone: It has no known antigen specificity. No much larger clone is present one base from it, and per-base qualities are unavailable.

The collaborating institutions used their own protocols to collect whole blood in K2EDTA tubes. Collaborator samples were shipped for TCRbeta analysis as frozen whole blood, isolated PBMCs, or DNA extracted from either sample type. The trim is 1 base for V and 9 bases for J, with a gap of 13 bases between the germline ends. Reading from cysteine to phenylalanine, the CDR3 counts 13 amino acids. Kept here is only the CDR3 DNA, which spans 39 bases and is read in frame from base 1. From the germline V gene, CDR1 is SGHRS and CDR2 is YFSETQ. The immunoSEQ Assay, a bias-controlled multiplex PCR, was used to amplify TCRbeta CDR3 regions from genomic DNA. In the original analysis: Nucleated cell counts per sample were estimated from amplification of reference gene primers within the assay. Sequence reads were collapsed and filtered to measure the absolute abundance of every unique TCRbeta CDR3 rearrangement. Productive Simpson clonality was computed per sample as the square root of Simpson's diversity index over productive rearrangements. TCRdb provides this immuneACCESS table in a form limited to in-frame rearrangements. Some clones are lacking; in checked studies, under half of them reflect an unresolved V gene, and why the rest are absent is not known. V and J calls plus clone size are reproduced from that table; the DNA served to infer D and trimming. Recorded for this sample are about 200,000 clones; 87% of them occurred a single time. The ten largest account for roughly 21% of the sample.

The V and J genes are TRBV5-1 and TRBJ1-2, with a tentative D gene TRBD1 over 6 matching bases. Sequenced sample: peripheral blood. This TCR came from a man in his sixties with active or convalescent COVID-19. Read as DNA, the sequence is TGCGCCAGCAGCTTGTCCCAGGACAGAAGCTACACCTTC. This yields the protein CASSLSQDRSYTF. Here the CDR3 is joined to the reference TRBV5-1 and TRBJ1-2 genes, and the full variable domain is: KAGVTQTPRYLIKTRGQQVTLSCSPISGHRSVSWYQQTPGQGLQFLFEYFSETQRNKGNFPGRFSGRQFSNSRSEMNVSTLELGDSALYLCASSLSQDRSYTFGSGTRLTVV.